This T cell receptor (beta chain) was sequenced during a study of T-cell reconstitution after alpha-beta-depleted transplantation in children. Study findings and constraints: Some patients showed high day-60 TCRbeta diversity, which derived from surviving recipient T cells and thymic progenitors.

Looked up from germline, CDR1 is SQVTM and CDR2 is ANQGSEA. V dropped 4 bases and J dropped 9 bases, with 10 bases sitting between them. This CDR3 spans 11 amino acids. As concerns this clonotype: The antigen is unknown.

Researchers prepared the TCRbeta library using unique molecular identifiers, the study reports. TCRdb redid the calling of the PCR reads with MiXCR, one entry per CDR3 protein. The table includes around 200,000 distinct CDR3 sequences, 7.5% to 9.5% detected once. The TCR sequence derives from a male patient aged 2-15 years who had a stem cell transplant for acute myeloid leukemia, so the T cells may come from the graft donor. The chain is built from TRBV29-1 and TRBJ2-1, with no clear D. The specimen was PBMCs, mostly from graft donor cells, collected 360 days after TCRalphabeta/CD19-depleted stem cell transplant. The CDR3 loop reads CSVVWGIEQFF. The DNA of the CDR3 is TGCAGCGTTGTATGGGGAATTGAGCAGTTCTTC.